One sample yielded the 5 T cell receptor beta chains listed below, sequenced in a study of OX40 agonist ivuxolimab in advanced cancers. The repertoire was sequenced with immunoSEQ multiplex PCR; TCRdb's copy has only in-frame clones and lacks some. The table lists about 25,000 clones, about 81% of them singletons. The sample was CD4+ or CD8+ T cells sorted from blood, taken in a trial of the OX40 agonist ivuxolimab. The source is an adult with an advanced solid tumor such as melanoma, head and neck, liver or kidney cancer.

This clone ranks as medium-sized. The chain recombines TRBV7-9 with TRBJ2-3; D is uncertain. The length of the CDR3 is 15 residues. The V gene lost 5 bases and the J gene lost 0 bases, with 12 bases spanning the gap. Germline CDR1 and CDR2: SEHNR and FQNEAQ (reference sequence). The CDR3 nucleotides are TGTGCCAGCAGCCCCGGACGCCAGAGCACAGATACGCAGTATTTT. Translated, it gives CASSPGRQSTDTQYF.

This rearrangement joins TRBV30 to TRBJ1-1, with 10 bases lining up with TRBD1. CDR1 is GTSNPN and CDR2 is SVGIG in the germline V gene (reference sequence). The CDR3 has 16 residues. V was clipped by 0 bases and J by 4 bases; unmatched bases: 8. The CDR3 region is CAWSVLQGTGVTEAFF. CDR3 nucleotides: TGTGCCTGGAGTGTACTGCAGGGGACAGGGGTCACTGAAGCTTTCTTT. Variable domain in full (rest from reference TRBV30 and TRBJ1-1): SQTIHQWPATLVQPVGSPLSLECTVEGTSNPNLYWYRQAAGRGLQLLFYSVGIGQISSEVPQNLSASRPQDRQFILSSKKLLLSDSGFYLCAWSVLQGTGVTEAFFGQGTRLTVV.

This clone has just a few counts. V usage is TRBV4-1 and J usage is TRBJ2-1; D is uncertain. V lost 0 bases, J lost 11 bases, and 14 bases lay in between. The CDR3 runs 14 residues. CDR1 is MGHRA and CDR2 is YSYEKL in the germline V gene. CDR3 in amino acids: CASSQDPPSLQQFF. The CDR3 nucleotides are TGCGCCAGCAGCCAAGACCCGCCTAGTCTACAGCAGTTCTTC.

V and J are TRBV30 and TRBJ2-2; TRBD2 aligns across 8 bases. V trimming: 5 bases; J trimming: 6 bases; junction bases outside the gene matches: 11. Germline CDR1 reads GTSNPN; CDR2 reads SVGIG (reference sequence). This CDR3 comprises 15 residues. The chain's CDR3 is CAWAGTPGGAGELFF. The CDR3 nucleotides are TGTGCCTGGGCCGGGACACCCGGGGGGGCCGGGGAGCTGTTTTTT. Full variable domain (missing parts from reference TRBV30 and TRBJ2-2): SQTIHQWPATLVQPVGSPLSLECTVEGTSNPNLYWYRQAAGRGLQLLFYSVGIGQISSEVPQNLSASRPQDRQFILSSKKLLLSDSGFYLCAWAGTPGGAGELFFGEGSRLTVL.

By share of the sample, this clone is medium-sized. This sequence joins TRBV19 and TRBJ2-3; the match to TRBD2 covers 8 bases. This CDR3 spans 17 amino acids. V dropped 0 bases and J dropped 3; count of bases not matched to a gene: 8. Germline assignment: CDR1 LNHDA and CDR2 SQIVND (reference sequence). CDR3 DNA sequence: TGTGCCAGTAGTATAGATCTCAGCGGGAGAGGTACAGATACGCAGTATTTT. It encodes CASSIDLSGRGTDTQYF.